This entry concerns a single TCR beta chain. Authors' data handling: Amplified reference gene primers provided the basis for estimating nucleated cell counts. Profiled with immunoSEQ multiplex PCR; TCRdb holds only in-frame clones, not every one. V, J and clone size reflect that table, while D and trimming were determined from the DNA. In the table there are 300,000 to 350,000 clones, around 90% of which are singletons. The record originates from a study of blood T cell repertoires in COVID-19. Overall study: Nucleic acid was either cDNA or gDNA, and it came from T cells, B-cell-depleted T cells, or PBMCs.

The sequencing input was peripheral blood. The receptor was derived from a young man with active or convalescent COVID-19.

The DNA for the CDR3 is TGTGCCAGCAGTACCGGGACAGGGACTTACGAGCAGTACTTC. Protein product: CASSTGTGTYEQYF. The genes are TRBV21-1 and TRBJ2-7; TRBD1 is the table's D call, not checked against the DNA. TRBV21-1 represents a pseudogene. This CDR3 has 14 residues.